Below are 23 T cell receptor beta chains sequenced from a single sample in a study of blood T cell repertoires in COVID-19. The repertoire was sequenced with immunoSEQ multiplex PCR; TCRdb's copy has only in-frame clones and lacks some. This table holds around 250,000 clones, around four fifths found once. The specimen sequenced was PBMCs or T cells enriched from blood (not recorded which). These receptors were obtained from a man younger than 40 with acute COVID-19.

This clone was counted once. This chain uses TRBV7-9 with TRBJ1-6; no clear D. This CDR3 has 13 residues. Per the germline V gene, CDR1 is SEHNR and CDR2 is FQNEAQ (reference sequence). The ends were cut back, 6 bases at V and 5 bases at J, with 8 bases in the middle. DNA for the CDR3: TGTGCCAGCAGACCCGAGGATAATTCACCCCTCCACTTT. Translation gives CASRPEDNSPLHF.

The chain couples TRBV7-9 to TRBJ1-1, with 7 bases lining up with TRBD1. The germline V gene encodes CDR1 SEHNR and CDR2 FQNEAQ (reference sequence). The CDR3 length is 14 residues. V gave up 3 bases and J gave up 1 base; unmatched junction bases: 2. CDR3 amino acids: CASSLGTANTEAFF. CDR3 DNA sequence: TGTGCCAGCAGCTTGGGGACAGCGAACACTGAAGCTTTCTTT.

The chain links TRBV6-5 to TRBJ1-2; 7 bases match TRBD1. The CDR3 is made up of 15 amino acids. V was clipped by 5 bases and J by 4 bases; unmatched bases: 10. From germline, CDR1 is MNHEY and CDR2 SVGAGI. The CDR3 DNA reads TGTGCCAGCAGTACATTGACAGGGTATGCCTATGGCTACACCTTC. This gives the protein CASSTLTGYAYGYTF.

V gene TRBV10-3 combines with J gene TRBJ2-3; 8 nucleotides match TRBD2. Germline CDR1 and CDR2: ENHRY and SYGVKD. The CDR3 runs 16 residues. The J segment lost 1 base and the V segment lost 4 bases, leaving 7 bases of the junction unmatched. The CDR3 DNA sequence: TGTGCCATCAGTGGAGGGGGGACTAGGGGCACAGATACGCAGTATTTT. This gives the protein CAISGGGTRGTDTQYF.

The J gene is TRBJ1-3, the V gene TRBV14; 9 bases are shared with TRBD1. Germline CDR1 is SGHDN and CDR2 is FVKESK. The CDR3 runs to 17 residues. V trimming: 4 bases; J trimming: 0 bases; junction bases outside the gene matches: 7. DNA for the CDR3: TGTGCCAGCAGCCGTTACAGGGGGCCCGGCTCTGGAAACACCATATATTTT. It codes for CASSRYRGPGSGNTIYF.

This clone occurred a few times. This chain links TRBV7-9 with TRBJ2-2; D is possibly TRBD2 (6 bases). V lost 4 bases and J 4 bases, leaving 13 bases between the germline ends. This CDR3 has 15 amino acids. The germline V gene has CDR1 SEHNR and CDR2 FQNEAQ (reference sequence). CDR3 region: CASSSIGGGTGELFF. The CDR3 nucleotides read TGTGCCAGCAGCTCCATCGGGGGAGGCACCGGGGAGCTGTTTTTT.

The chain couples TRBV7-2 to TRBJ1-6, with D possibly TRBD1 on 6 matching bases. This CDR3 has 15 residues. Trimming shortened V by 4 bases and J by 7 bases, and 14 bases separated the two germline ends. The germline V gene encodes CDR1 SGHTA and CDR2 FQGNSA. The CDR3 reads CASSSNRASNSPLHF. CDR3 DNA: TGTGCCAGCAGCTCAAACAGGGCCTCAAATTCACCCCTCCACTTT. The full variable domain, its missing parts supplied by reference TRBV7-2 and TRBJ1-6, is GAGVSQSPSNKVTEKGKDVELRCDPISGHTALYWYRQSLGQGLEFLIYFQGNSAPDKSGLPSDRFSAERTGGSVSTLTIQRTQQEDSAVYLCASSSNRASNSPLHFGNGTRLTVT.

J is TRBJ2-5 and V is TRBV27, with 9 bases fitting TRBD1. This CDR3 region has 16 residues. Germline values: CDR1 MNHEY, CDR2 SMNVEV (reference sequence). Trimming at V came to 7 bases and at J to 2 bases, leaving 11 bases not matched to a gene. The CDR3 bases are TGTGCCAGCACTTCCTCGGGACAGGGAAAGCAAGAGACCCAGTACTTC. It specifies CASTSSGQGKQETQYF.

This rearrangement joins TRBV6-4 to TRBJ1-2; 8 positions match TRBD1. The CDR3 consists of 14 residues. Germline V gives CDR1 MRHNA, CDR2 SNTAGT. V dropped 3 bases and J dropped 8; count of bases not matched to a gene: 8. The CDR3 nucleotides are TGTGCCAGCAGTGAAGCAGGGGGCGCGGGAGGCTACACCTTC. It is translated as CASSEAGGAGGYTF.

The chain combines TRBV3-1 (or the pseudogene TRBV3-2) with TRBJ2-3; D is perhaps TRBD2 (5 bases). This CDR3 has 15 residues. The V gene's germline CDR1 is LGHDT and CDR2 YNNKEL (reference sequence). The V end was cut by 3 bases, the J end by 1 base, with 11 bases between. The CDR3 nucleotides are TGTGCCAGCAGCCAGGAGACTACTGGCACAGATACGCAGTATTTT. This codes for CASSQETTGTDTQYF.

The genes are TRBV30 and TRBJ2-2; 7 bases are a match to TRBD2. Looked up from germline, CDR1 is GTSNPN and CDR2 is SVGIG (reference sequence). Trimming at V came to 1 base and at J to 4 bases, leaving 6 bases not matched to a gene. The CDR3 is made up of 15 amino acids. The CDR3, as DNA: TGTGCCTGGAGTGGAACGGGAGGCGTCACCGGGGAGCTGTTTTTT. Translating it yields CAWSGTGGVTGELFF.

This chain uses TRBV15 with TRBJ1-5; D is perhaps TRBD1 (5 bases). Germline loops: CDR1 LNHNV, CDR2 YYDKDF (reference sequence). CDR3 length: 11 amino acids. Trimming removed 8 bases at V and 7 bases at J, with 9 bases between. DNA for the CDR3: TGTGCCACCCTTAGGGGACAGCCCCAGCATTTT. Its translation is CATLRGQPQHF.

This chain connects TRBV10-2 to TRBJ1-2, with D perhaps TRBD1 (6 bases). The V end was cut by 8 bases, the J end by 8 bases, with 21 bases between. Germline V gene lookup returns CDR1 WSHSY and CDR2 SAAADI. The CDR3 is made up of 14 amino acids. The CDR3 loop reads CASGQITGIEGYTF. For the CDR3, the DNA is TGCGCCAGCGGCCAAATCACAGGGATAGAGGGCTACACCTTC.

As regards this clone: An end of the junction differs from the germline gene, which may be a read error. V and J are TRBV6-5 and TRBJ2-5, with TRBD1 identical over 8 bases. The length of the CDR3 is 12 residues. The germline V gene has CDR1 MNHEY and CDR2 SVGAGI. The CDR3 spells CASSKGTGHLDF. CDR3 coding DNA: TGTGCCAGCAGTAAGGGGACAGGCCATCTGGACTTC.

The chain is built from TRBV6-5 and TRBJ1-5; D is perhaps TRBD1 (6 bases). This CDR3 is 15 amino acids long. Trimming pared 5 bases from V and 1 base from J, leaving 12 bases between. CDR1 and CDR2 from the germline V gene are MNHEY and SVGAGI. The CDR3 region has the DNA TGTGCCAGCAGTAACAGGGAGGGGAGCAATCAGCCCCAGCATTTT. It is translated as CASSNREGSNQPQHF.

CDR3 in DNA: TGTGCCAGCAGCGAGACAGGGGTGGGCAATCAGCCCCAGCATTTT. As protein: CASSETGVGNQPQHF. The gene calls are TRBV7-9 and TRBJ1-5, with TRBD1 matching over 8 bases. CDR1 and CDR2 (germline): SEHNR, FQNEAQ (reference sequence). CDR3 length: 15 residues. V trimming: 5 bases; J trimming: 2 bases; junction bases outside the gene matches: 5. The full variable domain, its missing parts supplied by reference TRBV7-9 and TRBJ1-5, is DTGVSQNPRHKITKRGQNVTFRCDPISEHNRLYWYRQTLGQGPEFLTYFQNEAQLEKSRLLSDRFSAERPKGSFSTLEIQRTEQGDSAMYLCASSETGVGNQPQHFGDGTRLSIL.

The chain is built from TRBV18 and TRBJ2-5; 7 positions agree with TRBD2. The germline V gene encodes CDR1 KGHSH and CDR2 LQKENI. J was trimmed by 2 bases and V by 2 bases; bases with no gene match: 5. The CDR3 consists of 15 residues. The chain's CDR3 is CASSPGLAVQETQYF. As DNA, the CDR3 is TGTGCCAGCTCACCAGGCCTAGCGGTACAAGAGACCCAGTACTTC.

The chain employs TRBV11-2 and TRBJ1-1; a possible D gene is TRBD1 (6 bases). The germline V and J ends were trimmed by 5 bases and 3 bases, with 16 bases remaining between them. Per the germline V gene, CDR1 is SGHAT and CDR2 is FQNNGV. This CDR3 comprises 15 residues. Here the CDR3 reads CASSAHKTGHTEAFF. The CDR3 DNA is TGTGCCAGCAGCGCCCATAAGACAGGACACACTGAAGCTTTCTTT.

This clone occurred many times. The genes are TRBV14 and TRBJ2-1, with D possibly being TRBD2 (6 bases). This CDR3 has 13 amino acids. The germline V gene encodes CDR1 SGHDN and CDR2 FVKESK. Deletions cut 4 bases from V and 5 bases from J, with 9 bases between. CDR3 nucleotide sequence: TGTGCCAGCAGCCCCGGGAGCCACAATGAGCAGTTCTTC. Its translation: CASSPGSHNEQFF.

On this clone itself: An end of the junction differs from the germline gene, which may be a read error. In DNA, the CDR3 is TGTGCCAGCAGCGCGGGGCCTTGGACTAGCGGGAGCTCTACAGATACGCAGTATTTT. Residues: CASSAGPWTSGSSTDTQYF. J is TRBJ2-3 and V is TRBV5-1; TRBD2 aligns across 13 bases. This CDR3 spans 19 amino acids. Looked up from germline, CDR1 is SGHRS and CDR2 is YFSETQ.

The chain uses TRBV6-2 or TRBV6-3 and TRBJ1-1; D gene unclear. The V gene's germline CDR1 is MNHEY and CDR2 SVGEGT. The CDR3 runs to 15 residues. Trimming removed 6 bases from V and 0 bases from J, with 14 bases in between. The CDR3 reads CASSPEGFVNTEAFF. The CDR3 nucleotides read TGTGCCAGCAGCCCTGAGGGTTTCGTGAACACTGAAGCTTTCTTT.

The rearrangement uses TRBV5-1 and TRBJ1-6, with TRBD1 identical over 7 bases. CDR1 SGHRS and CDR2 YFSETQ come from the germline V gene. Losses at the gene ends were 4 bases for V and 6 bases for J; bases not matched to a gene: 7. CDR3 length: 15 residues. CDR3 bases: TGCGCCAGCAGCCCCAGGACAGGTACTAATTCACCCCTCCACTTT. Translating gives CASSPRTGTNSPLHF. The whole variable domain, filled in from reference TRBV5-1 and TRBJ1-6, reads KAGVTQTPRYLIKTRGQQVTLSCSPISGHRSVSWYQQTPGQGLQFLFEYFSETQRNKGNFPGRFSGRQFSNSRSEMNVSTLELGDSALYLCASSPRTGTNSPLHFGNGTRLTVT.

J is TRBJ1-6 and V is TRBV5-1, with 7 bases identical to TRBD1. V lost 0 bases and J lost 3; bases outside the gene matches: 3. This CDR3 is 16 amino acids long. CDR1 and CDR2 from the germline V gene are SGHRS and YFSETQ. CDR3 amino acids: CASSLGHRGYNSPLHF. DNA for the CDR3: TGCGCCAGCAGCTTGGGGCACAGGGGCTATAATTCACCCCTCCACTTT.